This is a list of T cell receptor beta chains from one sample in a study of T cells in localized non-small cell lung cancer. Profiling relied on immunoSEQ multiplex PCR, and the TCRdb table lists in-frame clones only, not all of them. The sample lists some 38,000 clones; 86% were seen once. Source: peripheral blood mononuclear cells, taken before any cancer treatment. These receptor sequences come from a male donor aged 60 or older with stage II lung adenocarcinoma. Both conserved end residues are part of each CDR3. Expanded clones get a size class; other rows say once, few or many, or leave the size out.

TRBJ1-2 | . | TRBV6-5 | 13 | CASTPDRGYGYTF
TRBJ2-5 | . | TRBV5-8 | 17 | CASSFRSGRPRRETQYF
TRBJ1-1 | few | TRBV7-9 | 16 | CALLKGRGQPNTEAFF
TRBJ1-2 | . | TRBV5-1 | 14 | CASSLDQGAPGYTF
TRBJ1-1 | . | TRBV15 | 16 | CATSRDGPGSSTEAFF
TRBJ1-5 | . | TRBV5-1 | 14 | CASSLGQGHQPQHF
TRBJ1-1 | . | TRBV6-5 | 15 | CASSYRAVMNTEAFF
TRBJ1-2 | . | TRBV19 | 14 | CATRDRGRLGGYTF
TRBJ2-1 | . | TRBV18 | 15 | CASSPGNLIDNEQFF
TRBJ2-7 | . | TRBV6-6 | 14 | CASSSTTGTYEQYF
TRBJ1-3 | . | TRBV11-2 | 13 | CASSLGSGNTIYF
TRBJ1-2 | . | TRBV14 | 13 | CASSQVPTAGYTF
TRBJ1-1 | . | TRBV5-1 | 14 | CASSLGQGENRAFF
TRBJ2-7 | . | TRBV5-3 | 16 | CARSLPVPGWSYEQYF
TRBJ1-2 | . | TRBV18 | 14 | CASSPSGQGAGYTF
TRBJ1-1 | . | TRBV29-1 | 12 | CSVRRLIAEAFF
TRBJ1-5 | . | TRBV5-8 | 13 | CASSFWERQPQHF
TRBJ1-4 | . | TRBV18 | 13 | CASSPRTNEKLFF
TRBJ1-3 | once | TRBV6-5 | 14 | CATGVWGLGNTIYF
TRBJ2-5 | . | TRBV5-1 | 13 | CASGGTPQETQYF
TRBJ2-2 | . | TRBV7-6 | 13 | CASSIQGGGELFF
TRBJ2-7 | . | TRBV18 | 14 | CASALAGTTYEQYF
TRBJ1-2 | . | TRBV6-6 | 14 | CASRSNGRGYGYTF
TRBJ1-6 | once | TRBV29-1 | 13 | CSVGQGDNSPLHF